This T cell receptor beta chain came from a study of CXCR3-negative and CXCR3-positive naive CD8 T cells. Remarks on this clonotype: Its antigen is not known.

Study-level findings and limits: Naive subsets were similarly diverse, while memory CD8+ repertoires were much less diverse. TRBV-TRBJ usage matched between naive CXCR3-negative and CXCR3-positive cells but not between memory cells.

The CDR3 consists of 15 residues. CDR1 and CDR2 from the germline V gene are SGHVS and FQNEAQ. TRB cDNA libraries were made by UMI-labeled 5' RACE. Following a re-call of the 5' RACE reads, TCRdb has one entry per CDR3 protein and lacks DNA. The table lists 130,000 or so distinct CDR3 sequences, with 0.45% to 0.6% in the top ten. Sorting yielded triplicates of a few hundred thousand cells for each CD8+ T cell subset. V and J are TRBV7-8 and TRBJ2-5; absent DNA, TCRdb's TRBD1 call cannot be checked. The sequencing input was naive CXCR3- CD8+ T cells from blood. Regarding subset: CD45RO-CCR7+CD27+CD95- naive CD8+ T cells lacking CXCR3 (TNR3-). The TCR sequence derives from a human donor in good health. Some clones in this sample may be carry-over from other donors' samples. CDR3 loop: CASSQITVGQETQYF.